This T cell receptor (beta chain) was found in a study of OX40 agonist ivuxolimab in advanced cancers. Study observations and caveats: Partial responders receiving 0.1-3.0 mg/kg showed among the lowest clonal expansion.

Only in-frame clones appear in the TCRdb table, and some are missing; sequencing was by immunoSEQ multiplex PCR. The data contain 55,000 to 85,000 clones, around 86% of them singletons. This clone has only one observation. Its antigen is as yet unknown. The CDR3 extends over 11 amino acids. The ends were cut back, 8 bases at V and 4 bases at J, with 8 bases in the middle. Germline assignment: CDR1 MDHEN and CDR2 SYDVKM. This TCR was sampled from an adult with an advanced solid tumor such as melanoma, head and neck, liver or kidney cancer. The V call is TRBV28, the J call TRBJ1-2, with D uncertain. Sequences were derived from CD4+ or CD8+ T cells sorted from blood, sampled in a trial of the OX40 agonist ivuxolimab. The CDR3 sequence: CASLSGYGYTF. Here the CDR3 DNA reads TGTGCCAGCCTCTCGGGCTATGGCTACACCTTC.